Below are 29 T cell receptor beta chains sequenced from a single sample in a study of response to subunit inactivated influenza vaccine. MiXCR was run by TCRdb on the RT-PCR reads, yielding one entry per CDR3 protein. The sample includes about half a million distinct CDR3 sequences, less than 10% of them seen just once. The sample here was PBMCs from blood, taken around 25 months after vaccination. These receptors were taken from a man aged 45 to 75 who received an inactivated influenza vaccine.

The chain has TRBV5-1 and TRBJ2-1; D may match TRBD1 or TRBD2 (5 bases each). The CDR3 loop spans 16 amino acids. V was shortened by 4 bases and J by 6 bases, with 20 bases between the two germline ends. Germline CDR1 and CDR2: SGHRS and YFSETQ. CDR3 region: CASSPSPRSRGNEQFF. The CDR3 DNA follows: TGCGCCAGCAGCCCCTCCCCCCGGTCGAGGGGCAATGAGCAGTTCTTC.

In the case of this clonotype: A much larger clone sits a single nucleotide away, making a read error possible. Because the CDR3 is missing its conserved closing phenylalanine or tryptophan, this is likely a read error. V usage is TRBV12-3 or TRBV12-4 and J usage is TRBJ2-6, with a possible D match to TRBD1 (6 bases). The CDR3 runs to 15 residues. The V end lost 6 bases, the J end lost 2 bases, and 11 bases lay between the germline ends. The CDR3 spells CASSKQGTGANVLTS. The CDR3 DNA reads as TGTGCCAGCAGCAAACAGGGTACTGGGGCCAACGTCCTGACTTCC.

This clonotype was seen at least ten times. The chain couples TRBV12-3 or TRBV12-4 to TRBJ2-7; TRBD2 matches 9 bases. J gave up 2 bases and V 3 bases, and 5 bases lay outside the gene matches. The CDR3 sequence is 15 residues long. The CDR3, as DNA: TGTGCCAGCAGTTTGACGGCTAGCGGGGCCTACGAGCAGTACTTC. Translation gives CASSLTASGAYEQYF.

This clonotype was found a few times. The J gene is TRBJ2-3, the V gene TRBV12-3 or TRBV12-4; D not resolved. CDR3 length: 12 residues. The V gene lost 4 bases and the J gene lost 1 base, with 3 bases spanning the gap. This chain's CDR3 is CASSSRTDTQYF. CDR3 coding DNA: TGTGCCAGCAGTTCCCGCACAGATACGCAGTATTTT.

This chain links TRBV5-1 with TRBJ2-2; the match to TRBD1 covers 8 bases. V lost 0 bases to trimming and J lost 2 bases; unmatched junction nucleotides: 6. CDR1 and CDR2 from the germline V gene are SGHRS and YFSETQ. This CDR3 has 17 amino acids. The CDR3 loop is CASSLATGTGNTGELFF. Here the CDR3 DNA reads TGCGCCAGCAGCTTGGCCACCGGGACAGGAAACACCGGGGAGCTGTTTTTT. Full variable domain (remainder filled in from reference TRBV5-1 and TRBJ2-2): KAGVTQTPRYLIKTRGQQVTLSCSPISGHRSVSWYQQTPGQGLQFLFEYFSETQRNKGNFPGRFSGRQFSNSRSEMNVSTLELGDSALYLCASSLATGTGNTGELFFGEGSRLTVL.

This clonotype was seen a few times. The CDR3 DNA follows: TGCAGTGCTAGAGACTGGGCCGTGACTAGCGACCGCACAGATACGCAGTATTTT. This sequence encodes CSARDWAVTSDRTDTQYF. The chain has TRBV20-1 and TRBJ2-3; 8 positions agree with TRBD2. V shed 0 bases, J shed 1 base, and the junction held 12 bases outside the gene matches. CDR3 length: 18 amino acids. Germline lookup yields CDR1 DFQATT and CDR2 SNEGSKA (reference sequence).

The CDR3 is CASTPYGRGDDEQFF. The CDR3 region has the DNA TGCGCCAGCACCCCGTACGGGCGGGGGGACGATGAGCAGTTCTTC. The chain couples TRBV4-3 to TRBJ2-1, with TRBD2 identical over 8 bases. The ends lost 7 bases at V and 8 bases at J; junction bases unmatched: 13. CDR1 LGHNA and CDR2 YSLEER come from the germline V gene. The CDR3 runs 15 residues.

This clonotype showed up just a few times. The chain joins TRBV2 to TRBJ2-7, with D tentatively TRBD2 (6 bases). V was pared by 2 bases and J by 1 base, with 12 bases between. CDR1 and CDR2 from the germline V gene are SNHLY and FYNNEI. This CDR3 contains 15 residues. The CDR3 sequence is CASSEQAGTSYEQYF. In DNA, the CDR3 is TGTGCCAGCAGTGAACAGGCAGGGACTTCCTACGAGCAGTACTTC.

This clonotype appeared a few times. V is TRBV29-1 and J is TRBJ1-3, with 9 bases fitting TRBD1. This CDR3 has 16 amino acids. V was pared by 5 bases and J by 4 bases, with 12 bases of the junction left unmatched. The germline CDR1 and CDR2 sequences are SQVTM and ANQGSEA. The CDR3 nucleotides are TGCAGCGTTATTGGGAAGGCGGGACAGGGAGGAAACACCATATATTTT. Its translation: CSVIGKAGQGGNTIYF.

The chain uses TRBV20-1 and TRBJ2-2, with 12 positions matching TRBD2. The germline V gene has CDR1 DFQATT and CDR2 SNEGSKA (reference sequence). The CDR3 contains 15 residues. With V trimmed by 5 bases and J by 5 bases, 6 bases remained unmatched. The CDR3 protein is CSAARTSGATGELFF. The CDR3 DNA sequence: TGCAGTGCTGCCCGGACTAGCGGGGCAACCGGGGAGCTGTTTTTT.

Only a few counts were recorded for this clonotype. The chain couples TRBV5-1 to TRBJ2-7, with 9 bases that match TRBD1. Per the germline V gene, CDR1 is SGHRS and CDR2 is YFSETQ. After removal of 0 bases from V and 3 bases from J, the junction contained 4 bases not matched to a gene. CDR3 size: 15 residues. The DNA of the CDR3 is TGCGCCAGCAGCTTGGTCGGGACAGGGAACTACGAGCAGTACTTC. It is translated as CASSLVGTGNYEQYF. Full variable domain (remainder filled in from reference TRBV5-1 and TRBJ2-7): KAGVTQTPRYLIKTRGQQVTLSCSPISGHRSVSWYQQTPGQGLQFLFEYFSETQRNKGNFPGRFSGRQFSNSRSEMNVSTLELGDSALYLCASSLVGTGNYEQYFGPGTRLTVT.

The chain has TRBV7-3 and TRBJ1-1; possible D gene TRBD1, 5 bases. The V end lost 2 bases, the J end lost 4 bases, and 8 bases lay between the germline ends. CDR3 length: 13 amino acids. Germline V gene lookup returns CDR1 SGHTA and CDR2 FQGTGA. CDR3 amino acids: CASSLATATEAFF. The CDR3 bases are TGTGCCAGCAGCTTAGCGACAGCCACTGAAGCTTTCTTT.

This clonotype was seen repeatedly, ten times or more. The V call is TRBV24-1, the J call TRBJ1-6; D gene unclear. The CDR3 sequence is 13 residues long. Trimming pared 4 bases from V and 7 bases from J, leaving 7 bases between. The V gene's germline CDR1 is KGHDR and CDR2 SFDVKD. Here the CDR3 reads CATSDHGNSPLHF. CDR3 DNA sequence: TGTGCCACCAGTGACCACGGCAATTCACCCCTCCACTTT.

The rearrangement uses TRBV5-5 and TRBJ1-5; D unclear. Trimming cost V 4 bases and J 6 bases, with 17 bases left between them. The CDR3 sequence is 15 residues long. CDR1 SGHKS and CDR2 YYEKEE come from the germline V gene (reference sequence). The CDR3 region is CASSTALVLGQPQHF. The DNA of the CDR3 is TGTGCCAGCAGCACGGCGTTGGTTCTCGGTCAGCCCCAGCATTTT.

This clonotype has a handful of counts. This chain joins TRBV27 and TRBJ1-3; D is possibly TRBD1 (5 bases). The germline CDR1 and CDR2 sequences are MNHEY and SMNVEV (reference sequence). CDR3 length equals 16 residues. Trimming took 5 bases from V and 0 from J, leaving 14 bases between them. CDR3 residues: CASSPGPRISGNTIYF. The CDR3 DNA is TGTGCCAGCAGTCCGGGGCCACGTATCTCTGGAAACACCATATATTTT.

Only a few counts were recorded for this clonotype. This chain joins TRBV9 and TRBJ2-1, with 8 bases matching TRBD2. CDR1 is SGDLS, CDR2 YYNGEE, per germline. V lost 3 bases, J lost 10 bases, and 12 bases stayed unmatched. The CDR3 consists of 15 residues. In DNA form, the CDR3 reads TGTGCCAGCAGCGCTACCGGGACTAGTATGAACGAGCAGTTCTTC. This gives the protein CASSATGTSMNEQFF.

In its sample, this clonotype was seen many times. The gene calls are TRBV4-3 and TRBJ1-3, with no clear D. V was pared by 0 bases and J by 1 base, with 10 bases between. This CDR3 contains 16 residues. Germline CDR1 LGHNA, CDR2 YSLEER. CDR3 DNA sequence: TGCGCCAGCAGCCAAGATTTCCGGTCTTCTGGAAACACCATATATTTT. It yields the protein CASSQDFRSSGNTIYF.

This clonotype was detected a few times. In DNA, the CDR3 is TGTGCCAGCAGCCAAGACGAAAGTCGCTCCTACGAGCAGTACTTC. This translates into CASSQDESRSYEQYF. The V and J genes are TRBV4-2 and TRBJ2-7, with D unresolved. Trimming took off 0 bases at V and 0 bases at J, with 9 bases between the two ends. The CDR3 has 15 residues. Germline V gene data show CDR1 as LGHNA and CDR2 as YNFKEQ.

The chain recombines TRBV18 with TRBJ2-5, with D uncertain. Germline V CDR1 and CDR2: KGHSH, LQKENI. The CDR3 is 16 residues long. Between the trimmed V and J ends, which lost 2 bases and 4 bases, there was a span of 17 bases. This CDR3 reads CASSPARGATVETQYF. DNA for the CDR3: TGTGCCAGCTCACCAGCAAGAGGTGCTACGGTAGAGACCCAGTACTTC.

This clonotype occurred a few times. V gene TRBV10-3 combines with J gene TRBJ2-1; 8 bases line up with TRBD1. The CDR3 has 15 residues. Trimming cost V 0 bases and J 8 bases; bases outside gene matches: 6. The germline CDR1 and CDR2 sequences are ENHRY and SYGVKD. The CDR3 DNA sequence: TGTGCCATCAGTGAGTCCGACAGGGGAACCGATGAGCAGTTCTTC. It specifies CAISESDRGTDEQFF.

In DNA form, the CDR3 reads TGCGCCAGCAGCCAAATTTCGACAGGACGAAACTATGGCTACACCTTC. Protein: CASSQISTGRNYGYTF. This chain connects TRBV4-1 to TRBJ1-2; possible D gene TRBD1, 6 bases. Trimming shortened V by 2 bases and J by 2 bases, and 15 bases separated the two germline ends. The CDR3 loop spans 16 amino acids. In germline, CDR1 is MGHRA, CDR2 YSYEKL.

This clonotype was detected only a few times. The gene calls are TRBV7-2 and TRBJ1-5; D unresolved. Looked up from germline, CDR1 is SGHTA and CDR2 is FQGNSA. V was cut by 1 base and J by 0 bases, with 10 bases left in between. The CDR3 runs 16 residues. Here the CDR3 reads CASSLGARYSNQPQHF. DNA of the CDR3: TGTGCCAGCAGCTTAGGAGCGCGTTATAGCAATCAGCCCCAGCATTTT. Combining the CDR3 with reference TRBV7-2 and TRBJ1-5 gives the whole variable domain GAGVSQSPSNKVTEKGKDVELRCDPISGHTALYWYRQSLGQGLEFLIYFQGNSAPDKSGLPSDRFSAERTGGSVSTLTIQRTQQEDSAVYLCASSLGARYSNQPQHFGDGTRLSIL.

The chain couples TRBV20-1 to TRBJ1-6; 8 nucleotides match TRBD1. The CDR3 runs 16 residues. Unmatched junction bases numbered 9, after V lost 0 bases and J lost 8 bases. Germline V gene sequence: CDR1 DFQATT, CDR2 SNEGSKA (reference sequence). The CDR3 DNA reads TGCAGTGCTAGAGACGATAACAGGGGGATAGATTCACCCCTCCACTTT. Translated, it gives CSARDDNRGIDSPLHF.

This clonotype was seen ten or more times. The chain uses TRBV20-1 and TRBJ2-1; 8 bases match TRBD2. The trim removed 6 bases at V and 9 bases at J, leaving 16 bases unmatched. The CDR3 runs to 15 residues. Germline V gives CDR1 DFQATT, CDR2 SNEGSKA (reference sequence). CDR3 region: CSADKGLASLREQFF. In DNA form, the CDR3 reads TGCAGTGCCGATAAAGGACTAGCAAGTCTTCGTGAGCAGTTCTTC.

This clonotype was found many times. The chain employs TRBV10-3 and TRBJ1-6, with TRBD1 matching over 11 bases. The CDR3 contains 16 residues. The germline CDR1 and CDR2 sequences are ENHRY and SYGVKD. Germline trimming cut 2 bases from V and 8 bases from J; bases unmatched to any gene: 5. CDR3 bases: TGTGCCATCAGTGAGCCCCGGACAGGGGGCGATTCACCCCTCCACTTT. Amino acids: CAISEPRTGGDSPLHF.

This clonotype occurred many times. V gene TRBV7-2 combines with J gene TRBJ2-7; 8 nucleotides line up with TRBD1. The V and J ends lost 5 bases and 6 bases, in that order; junction bases with no gene match: 3. CDR3 size: 12 residues. Germline loops: CDR1 SGHTA, CDR2 FQGNSA. The CDR3, as DNA: TGTGCCAGCAGCCCCACAGGGGGCGAGCAGTACTTC. As protein: CASSPTGGEQYF.

This clonotype was counted at least ten times. The chain has TRBV20-1 and TRBJ2-1; either TRBD1 or TRBD2 may fit D (5 bases each). V was trimmed by 4 bases and J by 2 bases, leaving 18 bases between them. Germline CDR1 and CDR2: DFQATT and SNEGSKA (reference sequence). The CDR3 totals 16 residues. The CDR3 sequence: CSAKKKWDRTYNEQFF. The CDR3 region has the DNA TGCAGTGCTAAGAAAAAGTGGGACCGGACCTACAATGAGCAGTTCTTC.

J is TRBJ2-3 and V is TRBV7-2; 7 bases match TRBD1. CDR1 is SGHTA and CDR2 is FQGNSA in the germline V gene. With 5 bases clipped from V and 1 base from J, the junction kept 6 bases outside the gene matches. The CDR3 totals 15 residues. The CDR3 is CASSINRGGTDTQYF. CDR3 coding DNA: TGTGCCAGCAGCATAAACAGGGGAGGCACAGATACGCAGTATTTT.

V gene TRBV27 combines with J gene TRBJ2-5, with D possibly being TRBD1 or TRBD2 (5 bases each). Trimming removed 5 bases at V and 5 bases at J, with 18 bases between. The CDR3 contains 15 residues. The V gene's germline CDR1 is MNHEY and CDR2 SMNVEV (reference sequence). CDR3: CASSRKPGQAETQYF. In DNA form, the CDR3 reads TGTGCCAGCAGTAGGAAACCGGGGCAGGCGGAGACCCAGTACTTC.